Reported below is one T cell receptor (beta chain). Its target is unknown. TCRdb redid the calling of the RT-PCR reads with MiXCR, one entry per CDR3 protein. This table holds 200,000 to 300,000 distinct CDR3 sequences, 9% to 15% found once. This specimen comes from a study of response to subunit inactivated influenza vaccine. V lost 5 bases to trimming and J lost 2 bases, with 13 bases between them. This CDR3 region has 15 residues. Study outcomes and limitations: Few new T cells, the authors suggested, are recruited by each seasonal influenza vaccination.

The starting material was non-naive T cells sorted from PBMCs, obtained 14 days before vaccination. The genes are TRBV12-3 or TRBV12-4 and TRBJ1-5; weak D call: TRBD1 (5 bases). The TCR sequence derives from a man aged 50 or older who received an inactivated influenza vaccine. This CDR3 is CASSRGEAGNQPQHF. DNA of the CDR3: TGTGCCAGCAGTCGGGGCGAAGCTGGCAATCAGCCCCAGCATTTT.